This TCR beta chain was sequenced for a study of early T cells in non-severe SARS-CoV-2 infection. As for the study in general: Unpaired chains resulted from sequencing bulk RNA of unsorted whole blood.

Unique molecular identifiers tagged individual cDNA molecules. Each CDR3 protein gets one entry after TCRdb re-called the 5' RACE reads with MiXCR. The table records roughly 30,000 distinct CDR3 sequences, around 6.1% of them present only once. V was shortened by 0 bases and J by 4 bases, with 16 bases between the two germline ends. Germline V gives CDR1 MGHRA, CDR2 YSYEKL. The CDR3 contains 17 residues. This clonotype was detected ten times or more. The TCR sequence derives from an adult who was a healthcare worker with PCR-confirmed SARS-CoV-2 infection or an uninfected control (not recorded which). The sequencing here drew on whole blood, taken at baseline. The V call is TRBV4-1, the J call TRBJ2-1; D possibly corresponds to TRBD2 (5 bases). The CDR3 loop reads CASSQEGGTAIYNEQFF. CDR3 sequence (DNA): TGCGCCAGCAGCCAAGAAGGAGGAACAGCAATATACAATGAGCAGTTCTTC.